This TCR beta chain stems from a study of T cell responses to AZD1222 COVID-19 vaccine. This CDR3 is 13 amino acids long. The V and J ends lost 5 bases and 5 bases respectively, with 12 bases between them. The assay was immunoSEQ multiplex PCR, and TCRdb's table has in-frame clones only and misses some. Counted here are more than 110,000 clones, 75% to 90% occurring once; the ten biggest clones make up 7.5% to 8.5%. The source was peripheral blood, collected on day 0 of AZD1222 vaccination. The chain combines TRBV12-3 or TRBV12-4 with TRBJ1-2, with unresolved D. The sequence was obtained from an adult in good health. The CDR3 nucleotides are TGTGCCAGCAGTGCTTCCGGCATTTATGGCTACACCTTC. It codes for CASSASGIYGYTF.